This is a list of T cell receptor beta chains from one sample in a study of shared clonotypes between healthy human individuals. Here immunoSEQ multiplex PCR was the method, and the copy in TCRdb shows in-frame clones only, minus some. The sample includes some 2 million clones, approximately 94% of them seen just once. Sequencing used naive CD8+ T cells sorted from blood. The receptor source for this set is a man younger than 35 in good health. CDR3s include the opening cysteine and the closing phenylalanine or tryptophan. The D gene is left open where the match is weak. Clone size is stated in some rows and not others, as once, few, many or a class when expanded.

CDR3 protein: CASSEAGRGNQPQHF
CDR3 DNA: TGTGCCAGCAGTGAAGCAGGGCGGGGCAATCAGCCCCAGCATTTT
J gene: TRBJ1-5
V gene: TRBV2
D gene: -
clone size: -

CDR3 protein: CASSQGLTVPEDAFF
CDR3 DNA: TGCGCCAGCAGCCAGGGCCTTACAGTCCCAGAGGATGCTTTCTTT
J gene: TRBJ1-1
V gene: TRBV4-1
D gene: -
clone size: -

CDR3 protein: CASRHSLGTGQSSYNSPLHF
CDR3 DNA: TGTGCCAGCAGGCATTCCTTGGGGACGGGACAGAGCTCCTATAATTCACCCCTCCACTTT
J gene: TRBJ1-6
V gene: TRBV2
D gene: TRBD1
clone size: -

CDR3 protein: CASSDQETQYF
CDR3 DNA: TGCGCCAGCAGTGACCAAGAGACCCAGTACTTC
J gene: TRBJ2-5
V gene: TRBV10-2
D gene: -
clone size: -

CDR3 protein: CSVEDQDRGLVYEQFF
CDR3 DNA: TGCAGCGTTGAAGATCAGGACAGGGGGCTAGTATATGAGCAGTTCTTC
J gene: TRBJ2-1
V gene: TRBV29-1
D gene: TRBD1
clone size: -

CDR3 protein: CASRVTGSNTGELFF
CDR3 DNA: TGTGCCAGCAGGGTCACAGGGAGTAACACCGGGGAGCTGTTTTTT
J gene: TRBJ2-2
V gene: TRBV2
D gene: -
clone size: -

CDR3 protein: CASSSGQGVGQPQHF
CDR3 DNA: TGTGCCAGCAGCTCCGGACAGGGGGTCGGTCAGCCCCAGCATTTT
J gene: TRBJ1-5
V gene: TRBV28
D gene: TRBD1
clone size: -

CDR3 protein: CASSETVYNEQFF
CDR3 DNA: TGCGCCAGCAGCGAGACAGTTTACAATGAGCAGTTCTTC
J gene: TRBJ2-1
V gene: TRBV10-2
D gene: -
clone size: once

CDR3 protein: CASSPSPGGGSYEQYF
CDR3 DNA: TGTGCCAGCAGTCCCTCTCCCGGCGGGGGTTCCTACGAGCAGTACTTC
J gene: TRBJ2-7
V gene: TRBV27
D gene: TRBD2
clone size: -

CDR3 protein: CASGGANVLTF
CDR3 DNA: TGTGCCAGCGGAGGGGCCAACGTCCTGACTTTC
J gene: TRBJ2-6
V gene: TRBV27
D gene: -
clone size: -

CDR3 protein: CASSLNSGASYNEQFF
CDR3 DNA: TGTGCCAGCAGTCTTAATAGTGGGGCCTCATACAATGAGCAGTTCTTC
J gene: TRBJ2-1
V gene: TRBV27
D gene: -
clone size: -

CDR3 protein: CASSPHALPVGEQFF
CDR3 DNA: TGTGCCAGCAGCCCCCACGCTCTCCCGGTGGGTGAGCAGTTCTTC
J gene: TRBJ2-1
V gene: TRBV9
D gene: -
clone size: -

CDR3 protein: CSASESGELFF
CDR3 DNA: TGCAGTGCTAGTGAGTCTGGGGAGCTGTTTTTT
J gene: TRBJ2-2
V gene: TRBV20-1
D gene: -
clone size: -

CDR3 protein: CASSLGANYGYTF
CDR3 DNA: TGTGCCAGCAGTTTGGGAGCTAACTATGGCTACACCTTC
J gene: TRBJ1-2
V gene: TRBV27
D gene: -
clone size: -

CDR3 protein: CATSSGAGGEETQYF
CDR3 DNA: TGTGCCACCAGCAGTGGGGCGGGAGGTGAAGAGACCCAGTACTTC
J gene: TRBJ2-5
V gene: TRBV15
D gene: TRBD2
clone size: -

CDR3 protein: CASSRTGETNYGYTF
CDR3 DNA: TGTGCCAGCAGTCGTACCGGTGAGACTAACTATGGCTACACCTTC
J gene: TRBJ1-2
V gene: TRBV25-1
D gene: -
clone size: -

CDR3 protein: CASSDWTGEAFF
CDR3 DNA: TGTGCCAGCAGCGACTGGACAGGTGAAGCTTTCTTT
J gene: TRBJ1-1
V gene: TRBV9
D gene: TRBD1
clone size: -

CDR3 protein: CASSYYAGDTQYF
CDR3 DNA: TGTGCCAGCAGTTACTACGCGGGAGATACGCAGTATTTT
J gene: TRBJ2-3
V gene: TRBV6-5
D gene: -
clone size: -

CDR3 protein: CASNMDGKNTEAFF
CDR3 DNA: TGTGCCAGCAACATGGACGGGAAGAACACTGAAGCTTTCTTT
J gene: TRBJ1-1
V gene: TRBV9
D gene: -
clone size: -

CDR3 protein: CASSLVTGEWDTQYF
CDR3 DNA: TGTGCCAGCAGCTTGGTGACGGGAGAGTGGGATACGCAGTATTTT
J gene: TRBJ2-3
V gene: TRBV11-3
D gene: -
clone size: -

CDR3 protein: CASSYNSPLHF
CDR3 DNA: TGTGCCAGCAGTTATAATTCACCCCTCCACTTT
J gene: TRBJ1-6
V gene: TRBV6-6
D gene: -
clone size: -

CDR3 protein: CASSPHPQMNTEAFF
CDR3 DNA: TGTGCCAGCAGCCCCCATCCTCAAATGAACACTGAAGCTTTCTTT
J gene: TRBJ1-1
V gene: TRBV7-2
D gene: -
clone size: -

CDR3 protein: CASSLGTGGLDTEAFF
CDR3 DNA: TGTGCCAGCAGCTTGGGGACAGGGGGGTTGGACACTGAAGCTTTCTTT
J gene: TRBJ1-1
V gene: TRBV5-8
D gene: TRBD1
clone size: -

CDR3 protein: CSALGGASYEQYF
CDR3 DNA: TGCAGCGCCCTCGGGGGGGCTTCCTACGAGCAGTACTTC
J gene: TRBJ2-7
V gene: TRBV29-1
D gene: TRBD2
clone size: -

CDR3 protein: CASSLAAVSNEKLFF
CDR3 DNA: TGTGCCAGCAGCTTAGCGGCGGTCAGTAATGAAAAACTGTTTTTT
J gene: TRBJ1-4
V gene: TRBV7-2
D gene: -
clone size: -

CDR3 protein: CASSYVDFYEQYF
CDR3 DNA: TGTGCCAGCAGTTACGTAGACTTCTACGAGCAGTACTTC
J gene: TRBJ2-7
V gene: TRBV6-6
D gene: -
clone size: once

CDR3 protein: CASSHRDSSYEDSPLHF
CDR3 DNA: TGTGCCAGCAGCCATCGGGACAGTAGTTACGAGGATTCACCCCTCCACTTT
J gene: TRBJ1-6
V gene: TRBV7-2
D gene: TRBD1
clone size: -

CDR3 protein: CASSEPGVSNQPQHF
CDR3 DNA: TGTGCCAGCAGTGAACCAGGGGTTAGCAATCAGCCCCAGCATTTT
J gene: TRBJ1-5
V gene: TRBV6-1
D gene: -
clone size: -

CDR3 protein: CASSFRTGGNEKLFF
CDR3 DNA: TGCGCCAGCAGCTTTCGGACAGGGGGGAATGAAAAACTGTTTTTT
J gene: TRBJ1-4
V gene: TRBV5-1
D gene: TRBD1
clone size: once

CDR3 protein: CASAVGLGKGNEQFF
CDR3 DNA: TGTGCCAGCGCTGTCGGTTTAGGTAAAGGCAATGAGCAGTTCTTC
J gene: TRBJ2-1
V gene: TRBV28
D gene: -
clone size: -

CDR3 protein: CASSPRDRPKF
CDR3 DNA: TGTGCCAGCAGCCCCCGGGACAGACCGAAATTC
J gene: TRBJ1-2
V gene: TRBV6-6
D gene: TRBD1
clone size: -

CDR3 protein: CASSLTGGGNEQFF
CDR3 DNA: TGTGCCAGCAGCTTAACGGGGGGTGGCAATGAGCAGTTCTTC
J gene: TRBJ2-1
V gene: TRBV7-9
D gene: TRBD2
clone size: -

CDR3 protein: CASSYSGGVQPQHF
CDR3 DNA: TGTGCCAGCAGTTACTCGGGGGGAGTTCAGCCCCAGCATTTT
J gene: TRBJ1-5
V gene: TRBV6-6
D gene: -
clone size: -

CDR3 protein: CASSQDARNTEAFF
CDR3 DNA: TGCGCCAGCAGCCAAGACGCCAGGAACACTGAAGCTTTCTTT
J gene: TRBJ1-1
V gene: TRBV4-1
D gene: -
clone size: -

CDR3 protein: CASRWDRLNTEAFF
CDR3 DNA: TGTGCCAGCAGGTGGGACAGGCTGAACACTGAAGCTTTCTTT
J gene: TRBJ1-1
V gene: TRBV2
D gene: TRBD1
clone size: -

CDR3 protein: CASRETSGRTDEQFF
CDR3 DNA: TGTGCCAGCAGGGAGACTAGCGGGAGAACCGATGAGCAGTTCTTC
J gene: TRBJ2-1
V gene: TRBV5-6
D gene: TRBD2
clone size: -

CDR3 protein: CASSLTVDSGQETQYF
CDR3 DNA: TGTGCCAGCAGCTTAACCGTTGATAGCGGTCAAGAGACCCAGTACTTC
J gene: TRBJ2-5
V gene: TRBV5-6
D gene: -
clone size: once

CDR3 protein: CARRPGQGRLDYGYTF
CDR3 DNA: TGTGCCAGAAGACCCGGACAGGGCAGACTAGACTATGGCTACACCTTC
J gene: TRBJ1-2
V gene: TRBV5-3
D gene: TRBD1
clone size: -

CDR3 protein: CASRFRGGTEAFF
CDR3 DNA: TGTGCCAGCAGGTTTCGGGGAGGCACTGAAGCTTTCTTT
J gene: TRBJ1-1
V gene: TRBV28
D gene: -
clone size: -

CDR3 protein: CSAEDGSSYEQYF
CDR3 DNA: TGCAGCGCTGAGGACGGGAGCTCCTACGAGCAGTACTTC
J gene: TRBJ2-7
V gene: TRBV29-1
D gene: -
clone size: once

CDR3 protein: CASSQVGLIYNEQFF
CDR3 DNA: TGCGCCAGCAGCCAAGTGGGACTCATATACAATGAGCAGTTCTTC
J gene: TRBJ2-1
V gene: TRBV4-1
D gene: -
clone size: -

CDR3 protein: CTSSQDVTDATNTEAFF
CDR3 DNA: TGCACCAGCAGCCAAGATGTGACCGACGCGACGAACACTGAAGCTTTCTTT
J gene: TRBJ1-1
V gene: TRBV1
D gene: -
clone size: -

CDR3 protein: CASSLGGLKDTQYF
CDR3 DNA: TGTGCCAGCAGCTTAGGGGGGCTGAAAGATACGCAGTATTTT
J gene: TRBJ2-3
V gene: TRBV5-6
D gene: -
clone size: -

CDR3 protein: CASKLQGDLTEAFF
CDR3 DNA: TGTGCCAGCAAGCTACAGGGGGATCTTACTGAAGCTTTCTTT
J gene: TRBJ1-1
V gene: TRBV27
D gene: TRBD1
clone size: -

CDR3 protein: CATSRDRGTEAFF
CDR3 DNA: TGTGCCACCAGCAGAGACAGGGGGACTGAAGCTTTCTTT
J gene: TRBJ1-1
V gene: TRBV15
D gene: TRBD1
clone size: -

CDR3 protein: CATSRLTGNSETQYF
CDR3 DNA: TGTGCCACCAGCAGACTGACAGGGAACTCAGAGACCCAGTACTTC
J gene: TRBJ2-5
V gene: TRBV15
D gene: TRBD1
clone size: -

CDR3 protein: CASSLILGTSEYNEQFF
CDR3 DNA: TGTGCCAGCAGCTTAATATTGGGGACTAGCGAGTACAATGAGCAGTTCTTC
J gene: TRBJ2-1
V gene: TRBV7-9
D gene: TRBD2
clone size: -

CDR3 protein: CASSIEPTSGGQTQYF
CDR3 DNA: TGTGCCAGTAGTATAGAACCAACTAGCGGGGGTCAGACCCAGTACTTC
J gene: TRBJ2-5
V gene: TRBV19
D gene: TRBD2
clone size: -

CDR3 protein: CASSEGGTEGLGNTIYF
CDR3 DNA: TGTGCCAGCAGTGAAGGCGGCACGGAGGGTCTGGGAAACACCATATATTTT
J gene: TRBJ1-3
V gene: TRBV25-1
D gene: -
clone size: -

CDR3 protein: CASSYTQGAHGYTF
CDR3 DNA: TGTGCCAGCAGTTATACACAGGGTGCCCATGGCTACACCTTC
J gene: TRBJ1-2
V gene: TRBV28
D gene: -
clone size: -

CDR3 protein: CAQEREGRVNHQPQHF
CDR3 DNA: TGTGCCCAGGAACGAGAGGGGCGCGTAAATCATCAGCCCCAGCATTTT
J gene: TRBJ1-5
V gene: TRBV27
D gene: -
clone size: -

CDR3 protein: CASSGRGQYGNEQYF
CDR3 DNA: TGTGCCAGCAGCGGCAGAGGACAGTATGGGAACGAGCAGTACTTC
J gene: TRBJ2-7
V gene: TRBV13
D gene: -
clone size: -

CDR3 protein: CASSYRITYEQYF
CDR3 DNA: TGTGCCAGCAGTTACAGGATAACCTACGAGCAGTACTTC
J gene: TRBJ2-7
V gene: TRBV27
D gene: -
clone size: once

CDR3 protein: CASLRDSSYNEQFF
CDR3 DNA: TGTGCCAGCCTCCGGGACAGCTCCTACAATGAGCAGTTCTTC
J gene: TRBJ2-1
V gene: TRBV6-6
D gene: TRBD1
clone size: once

CDR3 protein: CASTTWTGTYEQYF
CDR3 DNA: TGTGCCAGCACCACCTGGACAGGGACCTACGAGCAGTACTTC
J gene: TRBJ2-7
V gene: TRBV2
D gene: TRBD1
clone size: once